Listed below are T cell receptor beta chains from one sample, sequenced in a study of blood T cell repertoires in COVID-19. Sequencing used immunoSEQ multiplex PCR; TCRdb keeps in-frame clones, though not all of them. Counted here are under 500,000 clones, approximately 90% occurring once; the ten biggest clones make up roughly 4.3%. The sample comprised peripheral blood. The receptors derive from a woman aged 25 to 39 with acute or convalescent COVID-19. The CDR3 runs from the conserved cysteine through the conserved F or W. Fields, in order: J gene, CDR3 length, clone size, V gene, D gene, CDR3 protein, CDR3 DNA. A D gene is named only where the DNA matches it firmly. Size is omitted from some rows. Given values are once, few, many or a class for expanded clones.

J gene: TRBJ2-3; CDR3 length: 15; clone size: -; V gene: TRBV3-1/TRBV3-2; D gene: TRBD1; CDR3 protein: CASNSGTGTFDTQYF; CDR3 DNA: TGTGCCAGCAATTCCGGGACAGGGACGTTCGATACGCAGTATTTT
J gene: TRBJ1-1; CDR3 length: 11; clone size: -; V gene: TRBV19; D gene: -; CDR3 protein: CASSTFTEAFF; CDR3 DNA: TGTGCCAGTAGTACTTTTACTGAAGCTTTCTTT
J gene: TRBJ2-7; CDR3 length: 13; clone size: -; V gene: TRBV19; D gene: -; CDR3 protein: CARMVGTTYEQYF; CDR3 DNA: TGTGCCAGAATGGTCGGGACAACATACGAGCAGTACTTC
J gene: TRBJ1-4; CDR3 length: 15; clone size: -; V gene: TRBV2; D gene: TRBD1; CDR3 protein: CASSVMDRGGEKLFF; CDR3 DNA: TGTGCCAGCAGTGTCATGGACAGGGGCGGTGAAAAACTGTTTTTT
J gene: TRBJ2-7; CDR3 length: 11; clone size: -; V gene: TRBV2; D gene: -; CDR3 protein: CASRNRDEQYF; CDR3 DNA: TGTGCCAGCAGAAACAGGGACGAGCAGTACTTC
J gene: TRBJ2-7; CDR3 length: 12; clone size: -; V gene: TRBV20-1; D gene: TRBD2; CDR3 protein: CSASPSGGEQYF; CDR3 DNA: TGCAGTGCTAGTCCTAGCGGGGGTGAGCAGTACTTC
J gene: TRBJ1-2; CDR3 length: 13; clone size: -; V gene: TRBV12-3/TRBV12-4; D gene: TRBD1; CDR3 protein: CASSRDSNYGYTF; CDR3 DNA: TGTGCCAGCAGTCGGGACAGTAACTATGGCTACACCTTC
J gene: TRBJ1-1; CDR3 length: 15; clone size: -; V gene: TRBV4-1; D gene: -; CDR3 protein: CASSQDNLGEAEAFF; CDR3 DNA: TGCGCCAGCAGCCAAGATAATTTGGGGGAGGCTGAAGCTTTCTTT
J gene: TRBJ1-2; CDR3 length: 12; clone size: few; V gene: TRBV18; D gene: TRBD1; CDR3 protein: CASSAGGYGYTF; CDR3 DNA: TGTGCCAGCTCAGCAGGGGGCTATGGCTACACCTTC
J gene: TRBJ1-3; CDR3 length: 15; clone size: -; V gene: TRBV7-9; D gene: -; CDR3 protein: CASSVDSLSGNTIYF; CDR3 DNA: TGTGCCAGCAGCGTGGACAGCCTCTCTGGAAACACCATATATTTT
J gene: TRBJ2-7; CDR3 length: 12; clone size: -; V gene: TRBV30; D gene: -; CDR3 protein: CAWNRGGYEQYF; CDR3 DNA: TGTGCCTGGAACAGGGGAGGCTACGAGCAGTACTTC
J gene: TRBJ2-5; CDR3 length: 14; clone size: -; V gene: TRBV9; D gene: TRBD2; CDR3 protein: CASSVAGGIETQYF; CDR3 DNA: TGTGCCAGCAGCGTAGCGGGGGGGATCGAGACCCAGTACTTC
J gene: TRBJ2-7; CDR3 length: 14; clone size: -; V gene: TRBV6-2/TRBV6-3; D gene: TRBD2; CDR3 protein: CASSLAGGPNEQYF; CDR3 DNA: TGTGCCAGCAGTTTAGCGGGGGGGCCCAACGAGCAGTACTTC
J gene: TRBJ2-1; CDR3 length: 17; clone size: -; V gene: TRBV4-1; D gene: -; CDR3 protein: CASSQFPPESSYNEQFF; CDR3 DNA: TGCGCCAGCAGCCAGTTCCCGCCCGAGAGCTCCTACAATGAGCAGTTCTTC
J gene: TRBJ2-3; CDR3 length: 17; clone size: -; V gene: TRBV7-8; D gene: TRBD2; CDR3 protein: CASSGEGLAREADTQYF; CDR3 DNA: TGTGCCAGCAGCGGAGAGGGACTAGCGCGCGAGGCGGATACGCAGTATTTT
J gene: TRBJ2-1; CDR3 length: 15; clone size: -; V gene: TRBV24-1; D gene: -; CDR3 protein: CATSAIDTDYNEQFF; CDR3 DNA: TGTGCCACCAGTGCCATTGACACCGACTACAATGAGCAGTTCTTC
J gene: TRBJ2-7; CDR3 length: 17; clone size: -; V gene: TRBV5-1; D gene: TRBD1; CDR3 protein: CASSLGFSATGIIEQYF; CDR3 DNA: TGCGCCAGCAGCTTGGGGTTTTCCGCGACAGGGATTATCGAGCAGTACTTC
J gene: TRBJ2-7; CDR3 length: 12; clone size: -; V gene: TRBV28; D gene: TRBD1; CDR3 protein: CASRTGAYEQYF; CDR3 DNA: TGTGCCAGCAGAACAGGGGCCTACGAGCAGTACTTC
J gene: TRBJ2-7; CDR3 length: 14; clone size: -; V gene: TRBV3-1/TRBV3-2; D gene: -; CDR3 protein: CASSQGFSVGEQYF; CDR3 DNA: TGTGCCAGCAGCCAAGGCTTTAGCGTCGGCGAGCAGTACTTC
J gene: TRBJ2-5; CDR3 length: 16; clone size: -; V gene: TRBV5-4; D gene: -; CDR3 protein: CASSLSRTTSPETQYF; CDR3 DNA: TGTGCCAGCAGCTTGTCGCGGACAACCTCCCCGGAGACCCAGTACTTC
J gene: TRBJ2-3; CDR3 length: 15; clone size: -; V gene: TRBV30; D gene: -; CDR3 protein: CAWSVTLGGADTQYF; CDR3 DNA: TGTGCCTGGAGTGTAACCCTAGGAGGTGCAGATACGCAGTATTTT
J gene: TRBJ2-5; CDR3 length: 14; clone size: -; V gene: TRBV5-1; D gene: -; CDR3 protein: CASSLMPTKETQYF; CDR3 DNA: TGCGCCAGCAGCTTGATGCCAACAAAAGAGACCCAGTACTTC
J gene: TRBJ2-3; CDR3 length: 15; clone size: -; V gene: TRBV5-1; D gene: -; CDR3 protein: CASRWNRGAVDTQYF; CDR3 DNA: TGCGCCAGCAGATGGAATCGGGGGGCCGTGGATACGCAGTATTTT
J gene: TRBJ2-3; CDR3 length: 13; clone size: -; V gene: TRBV12-3/TRBV12-4; D gene: -; CDR3 protein: CASTRQGTDTQYF; CDR3 DNA: TGTGCCAGCACCCGTCAGGGGACAGATACGCAGTATTTT
J gene: TRBJ1-5; CDR3 length: 15; clone size: -; V gene: TRBV27; D gene: TRBD1; CDR3 protein: CASSPRGTGLQPQHF; CDR3 DNA: TGTGCCAGCAGTCCACGCGGGACAGGGCTTCAGCCCCAGCATTTT
J gene: TRBJ2-3; CDR3 length: 16; clone size: -; V gene: TRBV5-1; D gene: TRBD2; CDR3 protein: CASSGPTRGSTDTQYF; CDR3 DNA: TGCGCCAGCAGCGGACCCACGCGGGGGAGCACAGATACGCAGTATTTT
J gene: TRBJ1-6; CDR3 length: 13; clone size: -; V gene: TRBV28; D gene: -; CDR3 protein: CASSTSGGRPLHF; CDR3 DNA: TGTGCCAGCAGCACCTCCGGGGGGAGGCCCCTCCACTTT
J gene: TRBJ2-5; CDR3 length: 13; clone size: once; V gene: TRBV5-4; D gene: -; CDR3 protein: CASSSTGRETQYF; CDR3 DNA: TGTGCCAGCAGCTCCACAGGCCGGGAGACCCAGTACTTC
J gene: TRBJ2-2; CDR3 length: 12; clone size: -; V gene: TRBV6-2/TRBV6-3; D gene: -; CDR3 protein: CASSYIRGELFF; CDR3 DNA: TGTGCCAGCAGTTACATCCGCGGGGAGCTGTTTTTT
J gene: TRBJ2-7; CDR3 length: 16; clone size: -; V gene: TRBV13; D gene: TRBD1; CDR3 protein: CASSLGDRSRRGEQYF; CDR3 DNA: TGTGCCAGCAGCTTAGGGGACAGGTCCCGGCGTGGCGAGCAGTACTTC
J gene: TRBJ2-5; CDR3 length: 14; clone size: -; V gene: TRBV2; D gene: TRBD2; CDR3 protein: CASSEGGGQETQYF; CDR3 DNA: TGTGCCAGCAGTGAGGGCGGGGGCCAAGAGACCCAGTACTTC
J gene: TRBJ2-1; CDR3 length: 16; clone size: -; V gene: TRBV28; D gene: TRBD2; CDR3 protein: CASSWSSGGIYNEQFF; CDR3 DNA: TGTGCCAGCAGTTGGTCTAGCGGGGGGATATACAATGAGCAGTTCTTC
J gene: TRBJ2-3; CDR3 length: 14; clone size: -; V gene: TRBV5-1; D gene: -; CDR3 protein: CASSFVSGTDTQYF; CDR3 DNA: TGCGCCAGCAGCTTCGTTAGCGGCACAGATACGCAGTATTTT
J gene: TRBJ1-4; CDR3 length: 16; clone size: -; V gene: TRBV6-1; D gene: -; CDR3 protein: CASSESSRSVGEKLFF; CDR3 DNA: TGTGCCAGCAGTGAAAGCTCTCGAAGTGTTGGTGAAAAACTGTTTTTT
J gene: TRBJ2-7; CDR3 length: 15; clone size: -; V gene: TRBV28; D gene: TRBD2; CDR3 protein: CASRQTSGFSYEQYF; CDR3 DNA: TGTGCCAGCAGGCAGACTAGCGGATTCTCCTACGAGCAGTACTTC
J gene: TRBJ2-5; CDR3 length: 14; clone size: -; V gene: TRBV5-1; D gene: -; CDR3 protein: CASSVQGDQETQYF; CDR3 DNA: TGCGCCAGCAGCGTACAGGGAGACCAAGAGACCCAGTACTTC
J gene: TRBJ2-1; CDR3 length: 15; clone size: -; V gene: TRBV6-5; D gene: -; CDR3 protein: CASSYSSGSYNEQFF; CDR3 DNA: TGTGCCAGCAGTTACTCCTCCGGCTCCTACAATGAGCAGTTCTTC
J gene: TRBJ2-3; CDR3 length: 16; clone size: once; V gene: TRBV7-7; D gene: -; CDR3 protein: CASSVGVGGASDTQYF; CDR3 DNA: TGTGCCAGCAGTGTGGGGGTGGGCGGGGCCTCAGATACGCAGTATTTT
J gene: TRBJ2-7; CDR3 length: 15; clone size: -; V gene: TRBV5-6; D gene: TRBD2; CDR3 protein: CASSPRGGLVGEQYF; CDR3 DNA: TGTGCCAGCAGCCCACGCGGGGGATTGGTGGGCGAGCAGTACTTC
J gene: TRBJ1-1; CDR3 length: 13; clone size: -; V gene: TRBV2; D gene: -; CDR3 protein: CASTQFRNTEAFF; CDR3 DNA: TGTGCCAGCACGCAGTTCAGGAACACTGAAGCTTTCTTT
J gene: TRBJ2-7; CDR3 length: 14; clone size: -; V gene: TRBV11-1; D gene: TRBD1; CDR3 protein: CASTLTGESYEQYF; CDR3 DNA: TGTGCCAGCACCTTGACAGGGGAGTCCTACGAGCAGTACTTC
J gene: TRBJ1-1; CDR3 length: 14; clone size: -; V gene: TRBV5-1; D gene: TRBD1; CDR3 protein: CASSLDRGLSEAFF; CDR3 DNA: TGCGCCAGCAGCTTGGACAGGGGGCTTAGTGAAGCTTTCTTT
J gene: TRBJ2-1; CDR3 length: 12; clone size: -; V gene: TRBV11-2; D gene: -; CDR3 protein: CASSLGGREQFF; CDR3 DNA: TGTGCCAGCAGCTTGGGGGGGCGTGAGCAGTTCTTC
J gene: TRBJ2-1; CDR3 length: 15; clone size: -; V gene: TRBV2; D gene: -; CDR3 protein: CASSVGLILNNEQFF; CDR3 DNA: TGTGCCAGCAGTGTGGGACTCATCTTAAACAATGAGCAGTTCTTC
J gene: TRBJ2-1; CDR3 length: 15; clone size: -; V gene: TRBV10-1; D gene: TRBD2; CDR3 protein: CASSGSSGGAAEQFF; CDR3 DNA: TGCGCCAGCAGTGGATCGAGCGGGGGGGCCGCGGAGCAGTTCTTC
J gene: TRBJ2-3; CDR3 length: 15; clone size: -; V gene: TRBV4-1; D gene: TRBD1; CDR3 protein: CASSLGQVETDTQYF; CDR3 DNA: TGCGCCAGCAGCTTGGGACAGGTGGAGACAGATACGCAGTATTTT
J gene: TRBJ1-1; CDR3 length: 14; clone size: -; V gene: TRBV7-2; D gene: -; CDR3 protein: CASSRDRRNTEAFF; CDR3 DNA: TGTGCCAGCAGCCGCGACAGGCGGAACACTGAAGCTTTCTTT
J gene: TRBJ1-2; CDR3 length: 15; clone size: -; V gene: TRBV19; D gene: TRBD1; CDR3 protein: CASSSKLTGGGGYTF; CDR3 DNA: TGTGCCAGTAGTTCCAAACTCACAGGGGGAGGTGGCTACACCTTC
J gene: TRBJ2-2; CDR3 length: 17; clone size: -; V gene: TRBV11-2; D gene: TRBD1; CDR3 protein: CASSLFGFGQGAGELFF; CDR3 DNA: TGTGCCAGCAGCTTATTTGGGTTCGGACAGGGGGCCGGGGAGCTGTTTTTT
J gene: TRBJ2-5; CDR3 length: 20; clone size: -; V gene: TRBV5-1; D gene: TRBD2; CDR3 protein: CASSLTFSGGGQPYQETQYF; CDR3 DNA: TGCGCCAGCAGCTTGACCTTTTCGGGCGGGGGGCAGCCGTACCAAGAGACCCAGTACTTC
J gene: TRBJ2-7; CDR3 length: 12; clone size: -; V gene: TRBV5-6; D gene: -; CDR3 protein: CASSSGNYEQYF; CDR3 DNA: TGTGCCAGCAGCTCGGGTAACTACGAGCAGTACTTC